These 9 T cell receptor beta chains share one sample of origin, sequenced in a study of blood T cell repertoires in COVID-19. Profiled with immunoSEQ multiplex PCR; TCRdb holds only in-frame clones, not every one. This sample has approximately 180,000 clones; approximately 83% occur once, and the top ten carry more than 3%. The specimen was peripheral blood. The receptors derive from a man in his 60s with acute or convalescent COVID-19.

This clone occurred a few times. This chain uses TRBV19 with TRBJ2-7; 9 bases agree with TRBD1. J was trimmed by 0 bases and V by 5 bases; bases with no gene match: 5. The CDR3 has 15 residues. In germline, CDR1 is LNHDA, CDR2 SQIVND (reference sequence). The CDR3 nucleotides read TGTGCCAGTAGTGACAGGGGGGGGAGCTCCTACGAGCAGTACTTC. Amino acids: CASSDRGGSSYEQYF. Variable domain in full (rest from reference TRBV19 and TRBJ2-7): DGGITQSPKYLFRKEGQNVTLSCEQNLNHDAMYWYRQDPGQGLRLIYYSQIVNDFQKGDIAEGYSVSREKKESFPLTVTSAQKNPTAFYLCASSDRGGSSYEQYFGPGTRLTVT.

The chain carries TRBV28 and TRBJ2-7, with 9 bases identical to TRBD1. V lost 8 bases, J lost 4 bases, and 3 bases stayed unmatched. The germline CDR1 and CDR2 sequences are MDHEN and SYDVKM. The CDR3 extends over 12 amino acids. In DNA, the CDR3 is TGTGCCAGCGGACAGGGGCTTTACGAGCAGTACTTC. Translation gives CASGQGLYEQYF.

The J gene is TRBJ2-2, the V gene TRBV6-5; 7 bases are shared with TRBD1. The CDR3 runs to 16 residues. CDR1 and CDR2 from the germline V gene are MNHEY and SVGAGI. The ends lost 0 bases at V and 7 bases at J; junction bases unmatched: 8. The CDR3 region is CASSYSVQGTVGELFF. Written as DNA, the CDR3 is TGTGCCAGCAGTTACTCGGTACAGGGGACCGTCGGGGAGCTGTTTTTT.

The chain joins TRBV6-1 to TRBJ1-1; 8 bases are shared with TRBD1. The CDR3 sequence is 14 residues long. J lost 7 bases, V lost 1 base, and 5 bases had no gene match. The germline V gene encodes CDR1 MNHNS and CDR2 SASEGT. CDR3: CASSEGDRTIEAFF. The CDR3 DNA follows: TGTGCCAGCAGTGAAGGGGACAGGACCATTGAAGCTTTCTTT.

This chain connects TRBV6-2 or TRBV6-3 to TRBJ1-5, with D unresolved. CDR3 length equals 16 residues. V lost 1 base, J lost 0 bases, and 10 bases lay in between. Germline-derived CDR1 and CDR2 are MNHEY and SVGEGT. CDR3 residues: CASSYFPPYSNQPQHF. The CDR3 DNA reads TGTGCCAGCAGTTACTTTCCCCCCTATAGCAATCAGCCCCAGCATTTT.

This chain uses TRBV7-9 with TRBJ1-2; D unresolved. This CDR3 contains 13 residues. The V gene lost 5 bases and the J gene lost 3 bases, with 10 bases spanning the gap. Germline CDR1 and CDR2: SEHNR and FQNEAQ (reference sequence). As DNA, the CDR3 is TGTGCCAGCAGCACTGGAGCCGACTATGGCTACACCTTC. Residues: CASSTGADYGYTF.

The V call is TRBV5-1, the J call TRBJ2-2; 13 bases are a match to TRBD2. The trim removed 4 bases at V and 7 bases at J, leaving 7 bases unmatched. The CDR3 contains 16 residues. Germline V gene data show CDR1 as SGHRS and CDR2 as YFSETQ. CDR3 DNA sequence: TGCGCCAGCAGCCCAATGGGACTAGCGGGAAACGGGGAGCTGTTTTTT. As protein: CASSPMGLAGNGELFF.

The V and J genes are TRBV5-1 and TRBJ1-1; 7 positions match TRBD1. This CDR3 has 14 residues. With 2 bases clipped from V and 2 bases from J, the junction kept 3 bases outside the gene matches. Germline values: CDR1 SGHRS, CDR2 YFSETQ. CDR3 protein: CASSFSGGNTEAFF. The CDR3, as DNA: TGCGCCAGCAGCTTCTCAGGGGGTAACACTGAAGCTTTCTTT. The full variable domain, in which reference TRBV5-1 and TRBJ1-1 provide the parts outside the CDR3, is KAGVTQTPRYLIKTRGQQVTLSCSPISGHRSVSWYQQTPGQGLQFLFEYFSETQRNKGNFPGRFSGRQFSNSRSEMNVSTLELGDSALYLCASSFSGGNTEAFFGQGTRLTVV.

CDR3 protein: CASSERVAGNEQFF. The DNA of the CDR3 is TGTGCCAGCAGTGAAAGGGTCGCGGGCAATGAGCAGTTCTTC. The J gene is TRBJ2-1, the V gene TRBV2; weak D call: TRBD2 (5 bases). The ends were cut back, 2 bases at V and 6 bases at J, with 11 bases in the middle. Germline values: CDR1 SNHLY, CDR2 FYNNEI. The CDR3 length is 14 residues.